The 25 T cell receptor beta chains below were found in one sample sequenced in a study of OX40 agonist ivuxolimab in advanced cancers. Sequencing was performed with immunoSEQ multiplex PCR; in TCRdb, only in-frame clones are kept and a portion is missing. Of about 91,000 clones listed, 80% to 90% are singletons. The source was CD4+ or CD8+ T cells sorted from blood, collected in a trial of the OX40 agonist ivuxolimab. Source of these receptors: an adult with an advanced solid tumor such as melanoma, head and neck, liver or kidney cancer.

The rearrangement uses TRBV9 and TRBJ2-7; no reliable D call. There are 14 residues in the CDR3. The germline V gene has CDR1 SGDLS and CDR2 YYNGEE. Trimming removed 0 bases at V and 1 base at J, with 8 bases between. CDR3 coding DNA: TGTGCCAGCAGCGTAGCTTGGCAGTCCTACGAGCAGTACTTC. Protein: CASSVAWQSYEQYF.

The chain carries TRBV11-3 and TRBJ2-1; 9 nucleotides match TRBD1. Germline CDR1 reads SGHNT; CDR2 reads YENEEA. This CDR3 region has 12 residues. Trimming took 5 bases from V and 12 from J; bases not matched to a gene: 5. The CDR3 region has the DNA TGTGCCAGCAGCCAGGACAGGGGTTCGCAGTTCTTC. Residues: CASSQDRGSQFF.

V and J are TRBV30 and TRBJ1-6; 7 bases are shared with TRBD1. The junction had 13 bases not matched to a gene; V was cut back by 3 bases and J by 2 bases. The CDR3 sequence is 18 residues long. Per the germline V gene, CDR1 is GTSNPN and CDR2 is SVGIG (reference sequence). CDR3 nucleotide sequence: TGTGCCTGGAGACCGCCCCAGGGGGGCAGACCCTATAATTCACCCCTCCACTTT. Its translation is CAWRPPQGGRPYNSPLHF.

V and J are TRBV6-1 and TRBJ2-3; 7 nucleotides align to TRBD2. The junction had 8 bases not matched to a gene; V was cut back by 7 bases and J by 1 base. The length of the CDR3 is 15 residues. The germline V gene encodes CDR1 MNHNS and CDR2 SASEGT. CDR3 bases: TGTGCCAGCAAACTTACTCGGGAGGGCACAGATACGCAGTATTTT. Its translation: CASKLTREGTDTQYF.

This chain connects TRBV30 to TRBJ2-5; a weak D match, TRBD2 (6 bases). CDR3 size: 13 residues. The V gene's germline CDR1 is GTSNPN and CDR2 SVGIG (reference sequence). The ends were cut back, 1 base at V and 5 bases at J, with 11 bases in the middle. The CDR3 protein is CAWSAGVSETQYF. In DNA form, the CDR3 reads TGTGCCTGGAGTGCGGGGGTCAGCGAGACCCAGTACTTC.

This clone came up once. J is TRBJ2-5 and V is TRBV20-1; D possibly corresponds to TRBD2 (5 bases). Germline loops: CDR1 DFQATT, CDR2 SNEGSKA (reference sequence). V shed 7 bases and J shed 8 bases, with 14 bases lying between them. CDR3 size: 11 residues. In DNA, the CDR3 is TGCAGTGTGACGCCAGCGGTCACCCAGTACTTC. The encoded protein is CSVTPAVTQYF.

J is TRBJ1-6 and V is TRBV28; TRBD1 might be the D (6 bases). The CDR3 is made up of 15 amino acids. Deletions cut 5 bases from V and 10 bases from J, with 18 bases between. Germline V gives CDR1 MDHEN, CDR2 SYDVKM. The CDR3 spells CASSAGDRFGSPLHF. In nucleotides, the CDR3 is TGTGCCAGCAGTGCCGGCGACAGGTTTGGGTCACCCCTCCACTTT.

As DNA, the CDR3 is TGCGCCAGCAGCTTAGGACTAGTAACCTCCTACAATGAGCAGTTCTTC. Amino acids: CASSLGLVTSYNEQFF. This chain links TRBV5-1 with TRBJ2-1, with TRBD2 matching over 7 bases. There are 16 residues in the CDR3. The germline V gene has CDR1 SGHRS and CDR2 YFSETQ. The V gene end was trimmed by 2 bases and the J gene end by 0 bases; junction bases not matched to a gene: 5. Using reference TRBV5-1 and TRBJ2-1 for the parts outside the CDR3, the full variable domain is KAGVTQTPRYLIKTRGQQVTLSCSPISGHRSVSWYQQTPGQGLQFLFEYFSETQRNKGNFPGRFSGRQFSNSRSEMNVSTLELGDSALYLCASSLGLVTSYNEQFFGPGTRLTVL.

This chain joins TRBV9 and TRBJ2-7, with TRBD2 identical over 12 bases. Germline V gene lookup returns CDR1 SGDLS and CDR2 YYNGEE. With 4 bases clipped from V and 0 bases from J, the junction kept 5 bases outside the gene matches. This CDR3 comprises 16 residues. The DNA for the CDR3 is TGTGCCAGCAGCCCAGGGACTAGCGGGTTCTCCTACGAGCAGTACTTC. Translated: CASSPGTSGFSYEQYF.

This sequence joins TRBV7-2 and TRBJ2-3; D call uncertain. From germline, CDR1 is SGHTA and CDR2 FQGNSA. The germline V and J ends were trimmed by 1 base and 1 base, with 12 bases remaining between them. The CDR3 has 16 amino acids. This CDR3 reads CASSLVADVGTDTQYF. The CDR3 bases are TGTGCCAGCAGCTTAGTTGCGGACGTTGGCACAGATACGCAGTATTTT.

The chain carries TRBV19 and TRBJ1-2, with no clear D. Germline CDR1 LNHDA, CDR2 SQIVND (reference sequence). The CDR3 spans 14 residues. V dropped 1 base and J dropped 2 bases, with 8 bases sitting between them. Here the CDR3 reads CASSIAPANYGYTF. CDR3 sequence (DNA): TGTGCCAGTAGTATAGCTCCAGCCAACTATGGCTACACCTTC.

Notes on this clone: The junction shows a germline mismatch at one end, possibly a read error. The chain links TRBV7-9 to TRBJ2-3; 10 bases agree with TRBD2. This CDR3 is built from 15 residues. Germline CDR1 SEHNR, CDR2 FQNEAQ (reference sequence). The CDR3 loop is CASSLAGDLTDTQYF. For the CDR3, the DNA is TGTGCCAGCAGCCTAGCGGGAGACCTCACAGATACGCAGTATTTT.

V and J are TRBV9 and TRBJ2-1; 7 nucleotides align to TRBD2. Trimming at V came to 0 bases and at J to 2 bases, leaving 5 bases not matched to a gene. From germline, CDR1 is SGDLS and CDR2 YYNGEE. CDR3 size: 16 residues. The CDR3, as DNA: TGTGCCAGCAGCGTAGGGTTGGCGGGAGCCTACAATGAGCAGTTCTTC. Protein: CASSVGLAGAYNEQFF.

The V call is TRBV27, the J call TRBJ2-4; D gene uncertain. Germline V gene lookup returns CDR1 MNHEY and CDR2 SMNVEV (reference sequence). V lost 3 bases and J lost 2, with 8 bases in between. The CDR3 length is 14 residues. The chain's CDR3 is CASSLRSPKNIQYF. The CDR3 nucleotides read TGTGCCAGCAGTTTGCGCTCGCCCAAAAACATTCAGTACTTC.

This chain links TRBV6-1 with TRBJ2-7; 7 positions agree with TRBD2. Trimming removed 4 bases from V and 7 bases from J; junction bases left unmatched: 13. There are 15 residues in the CDR3. Looked up from germline, CDR1 is MNHNS and CDR2 is SASEGT. CDR3 coding DNA: TGTGCCAGCAGTGCCGCTAGCGGACTATGGGGAGAGCAGTACTTC. Protein sequence: CASSAASGLWGEQYF.

This chain joins TRBV5-1 and TRBJ2-5, with 7 bases matching TRBD1. Germline V CDR1 and CDR2: SGHRS, YFSETQ. With 3 bases clipped from V and 3 bases from J, the junction kept 2 bases outside the gene matches. The CDR3 covers 13 residues. CDR3 protein: CASSSGQEETQYF. In DNA form, the CDR3 reads TGCGCCAGCAGCTCCGGACAGGAAGAGACCCAGTACTTC.

The chain recombines TRBV10-3 with TRBJ1-2, with D perhaps TRBD1 (5 bases). CDR1 is ENHRY and CDR2 is SYGVKD in the germline V gene. The CDR3 runs to 12 residues. Trimming left V 5 bases short and J 2 bases short, with 6 bases between. CDR3 DNA sequence: TGTGCCATCAGTCGACAGAACTATGGCTACACCTTC. Its protein is CAISRQNYGYTF.

This chain joins TRBV7-2 and TRBJ2-1; D unresolved. The length of the CDR3 is 13 residues. Trimming took 5 bases from V and 7 from J, leaving 12 bases between them. Germline loops: CDR1 SGHTA, CDR2 FQGNSA. CDR3 bases: TGTGCCAGCAGCCCCAACCCCCGGAATGAGCAGTTCTTC. Translation: CASSPNPRNEQFF.

The J gene is TRBJ1-2, the V gene TRBV5-1; D ambiguous. The ends were cut back, 3 bases at V and 8 bases at J, with 20 bases in the middle. The germline CDR1 and CDR2 sequences are SGHRS and YFSETQ. The CDR3 is made up of 15 amino acids. The CDR3 region has the DNA TGCGCCAGCAGCTCCGATGAGACAATTGGTCGGGGCTACACCTTC. This gives the protein CASSSDETIGRGYTF.

The chain couples TRBV7-9 to TRBJ1-1, with TRBD1 identical over 7 bases. The CDR3 is 12 residues long. V gave up 5 bases and J gave up 9 bases; unmatched junction bases: 6. Looked up from germline, CDR1 is SEHNR and CDR2 is FQNEAQ (reference sequence). The CDR3 nucleotides read TGTGCCAGCAGCCGAGACAGGGAACAAGCTTTCTTT. The encoded protein is CASSRDREQAFF.

V usage is TRBV2 and J usage is TRBJ1-5, with D unresolved. V lost 3 bases, J lost 5 bases, and 5 bases lay in between. CDR1 and CDR2 (germline): SNHLY, FYNNEI. This CDR3 region has 12 residues. The CDR3 bases are TGTGCCAGCAGTGACAGCCATCAGCCCCAGCATTTT. Its protein is CASSDSHQPQHF.

The V gene is TRBV9, the J gene TRBJ1-3; 9 nucleotides align to TRBD1. With V trimmed by 2 bases and J by 3 bases, 0 bases remained unmatched. The germline V gene has CDR1 SGDLS and CDR2 YYNGEE. CDR3 length: 14 amino acids. CDR3 in amino acids: CASSVTGGGNTIYF. The CDR3 nucleotides read TGTGCCAGCAGCGTGACAGGGGGTGGAAACACCATATATTTT.

The rearrangement joins TRBV28 to TRBJ2-5, with a tentative D call TRBD1 (6 bases). The CDR3 is made up of 15 amino acids. The V gene lost 4 bases and the J gene lost 2 bases, with 14 bases spanning the gap. Germline V gene data show CDR1 as MDHEN and CDR2 as SYDVKM. The CDR3 DNA reads TGTGCCAGCAGTTCCCTCGGGACAAAACAAGAGACCCAGTACTTC. Protein product: CASSSLGTKQETQYF.

V usage is TRBV19 and J usage is TRBJ2-7; 7 positions agree with TRBD1. Trimming cost V 1 base and J 2 bases; bases outside gene matches: 5. The CDR3 contains 15 residues. CDR1 is LNHDA and CDR2 is SQIVND in the germline V gene (reference sequence). The CDR3 nucleotides read TGTGCCAGTAGTATAGCGGGGACAGATGCCTACGAGCAGTACTTC. It translates to CASSIAGTDAYEQYF.

CDR3 DNA: TGCGCCAGCAGCGGGGGGACAGGCGCCCAAGAGACCCAGTACTTC. This sequence encodes CASSGGTGAQETQYF. This chain uses TRBV5-1 with TRBJ2-5; 8 positions agree with TRBD1. V lost 4 bases to trimming and J lost 1 base; unmatched junction nucleotides: 6. The CDR3 runs to 15 residues. Germline V gene lookup returns CDR1 SGHRS and CDR2 YFSETQ.